What follows is one TCR beta chain and its context. This CDR3 has 15 amino acids. Looked up from germline, CDR1 is MNHEY and CDR2 is SMNVEV (reference sequence). V trimming: 6 bases; J trimming: 4 bases; junction bases outside the gene matches: 11. This sample was included in a study of blood T cell repertoires in COVID-19. Turning to the study itself: Specimens from acute and convalescent COVID-19 originated in the United States, Italy and Spain. PBMCs, B-cell-depleted T cells, or T cells were the source of the cDNA or gDNA that made up the material.

Per the original data handling: The authors estimated nucleated cell counts from reference gene primer amplification. The method was immunoSEQ multiplex PCR; TCRdb's version includes in-frame clones alone and lacks a portion of them. V and J calls and clone size are copied from that table; D and trimming were computed from the DNA. The table lists around 50,000 clones, 82% of them singletons. The sequenced material came from peripheral blood. The sequence came from an elderly woman with acute or convalescent COVID-19. The V and J genes are TRBV27 and TRBJ2-5, with 7 positions matching TRBD2. The CDR3 nucleotides read TGTGCCAGCAGGGGATGGGGGGGAGGGAGAGAGACCCAGTACTTC. Translating gives CASRGWGGGRETQYF.